The 22 T cell receptor beta chains reported below all come from one sample, sequenced in a study of chemoradiotherapy in HPV16-positive cancers. TCRdb's table, derived via immunoSEQ multiplex PCR, lists solely in-frame clones and lacks some. The repertoire holds roughly 17,000 clones, with approximately 90% as singletons. Sequencing was performed on blood, taken from a patient who underwent chemoradiotherapy. The receptors originated from a human donor with HPV-associated anogenital cancer.

V and J are TRBV18 and TRBJ1-3; 9 bases fit TRBD1. Germline V CDR1 and CDR2: KGHSH, LQKENI. V shed 2 bases and J 0 bases; nucleotides not matched to a gene: 11. The CDR3 has 19 amino acids. CDR3 coding DNA: TGTGCCAGCTCACCAATTAGTGGACAGGGGTTTTTCTCTGGAAACACCATATATTTT. It specifies CASSPISGQGFFSGNTIYF.

V and J are TRBV6-1 and TRBJ1-6; no reliable D call. V was clipped by 1 base and J by 8 bases, with 15 bases between them. Germline-derived CDR1 and CDR2 are MNHNS and SASEGT. The CDR3 is 16 amino acids. CDR3 DNA: TGTGCCAGCAGTGAAGGCTACCGATTCTGGGATTCACCCCTCCACTTT. Translating gives CASSEGYRFWDSPLHF.

In the case of this clone: One end of the junction does not line up with germline, which may come from a read error. V and J are TRBV29-1 and TRBJ1-4, with TRBD1 matching over 9 bases. The CDR3 spans 14 residues. Germline V gene lookup returns CDR1 SQVTM and CDR2 ANQGSEA. CDR3 nucleotides: TGTAGCGCTGATACAGGGACAGGGAACGAAAAACTGTTTTTT. It specifies CSADTGTGNEKLFF. The complete variable domain, with remaining parts taken from reference TRBV29-1 and TRBJ1-4, reads SAVISQKPSRDICQRGTSLTIQCQVDSQVTMMFWYRQQPGQSLTLIATANQGSEATYESGFVIDKFPISRPNLTFSTLTVSNMSPEDSSIYLCSADTGTGNEKLFFGSGTQLSVL.

Turning to this clone: The same CDR3 is also encoded by other DNA sequences in this sample. The chain has TRBV10-2 and TRBJ2-1; 10 nucleotides match TRBD2. Germline V gene data show CDR1 as WSHSY and CDR2 as SAAADI. V lost 6 bases and J lost 7; bases outside the gene matches: 3. This CDR3 has 13 residues. The CDR3 nucleotides read TGCGCCAGCAGGCTAGCGGGGGTGAATGAGCAGTTCTTC. This translates into CASRLAGVNEQFF.

This sequence joins TRBV7-8 and TRBJ1-5; D not resolved. The V end was cut by 5 bases, the J end by 9 bases, with 14 bases between. CDR3 size: 13 residues. The germline V gene has CDR1 SGHVS and CDR2 FQNEAQ. In DNA form, the CDR3 reads TGTGCCAGCAGCGAGTGGGCCTCCTGGCCCCAGCATTTT. Protein product: CASSEWASWPQHF.

The chain has TRBV6-5 and TRBJ1-5; possibly TRBD1 for D (6 bases). Germline loops: CDR1 MNHEY, CDR2 SVGAGI. The CDR3 totals 15 residues. V gave up 6 bases and J gave up 2 bases, with 14 bases separating them. The DNA of the CDR3 is TGTGCCAGCAGAGGGACATATTGGGGCAATCAGCCCCAGCATTTT. Encoded protein: CASRGTYWGNQPQHF.

The chain uses TRBV9 and TRBJ1-3; D remains ambiguous. Deletions cut 2 bases from V and 2 bases from J, with 8 bases between. The germline gives CDR1 SGDLS, CDR2 YYNGEE. The CDR3 consists of 14 residues. The CDR3 spells CASSVLGAGNTIYF. For the CDR3, the DNA is TGTGCCAGCAGCGTCTTAGGTGCTGGAAACACCATATATTTT.

Here the CDR3 reads CASSPVGGRYTF. DNA for the CDR3: TGTGCCAGCAGCCCCGTGGGGGGCCGCTACACCTTC. The chain combines TRBV6-5 with TRBJ1-2; D might be TRBD1 (6 bases). Germline V CDR1 and CDR2: MNHEY, SVGAGI. The V end was cut by 6 bases, the J end by 9 bases, with 14 bases between. There are 12 residues in the CDR3.

This rearrangement joins TRBV10-3 to TRBJ2-3; possibly TRBD2 for D (5 bases). The germline V gene encodes CDR1 ENHRY and CDR2 SYGVKD. The CDR3 loop spans 16 amino acids. With 4 bases removed from V and 2 bases from J, the gap between germline ends came to 16 bases. The CDR3 bases are TGTGCCATCAGTGGGACTCCCAAAACTGACACAGATACGCAGTATTTT. It yields the protein CAISGTPKTDTDTQYF.

V and J are TRBV4-1 and TRBJ1-6; a weak D match, TRBD1 (5 bases). CDR3 length: 14 amino acids. V dropped 4 bases and J dropped 8 bases, with 12 bases sitting between them. Germline V gene data show CDR1 as MGHRA and CDR2 as YSYEKL. The CDR3 nucleotides are TGCGCCAGCAGCCCCGACAGAGAATATTCACCCCTCCACTTT. This gives the protein CASSPDREYSPLHF.

Written as DNA, the CDR3 is TGTGCCAGCAGCTTAGGGGTTATGTCGGAGACCCAGTACTTC. This encodes CASSLGVMSETQYF. The chain combines TRBV11-3 with TRBJ2-5; D uncertain. With 1 base removed from V and 5 bases from J, the gap between germline ends came to 11 bases. CDR3 length: 14 residues. Germline V gene data show CDR1 as SGHNT and CDR2 as YENEEA.

The sample holds one count of this clone. The chain couples TRBV27 to TRBJ2-3; tentative D call: TRBD2 (6 bases). CDR1 is MNHEY, CDR2 SMNVEV, per germline (reference sequence). The CDR3 covers 15 residues. V lost 7 bases to trimming and J lost 2 bases, with 16 bases between them. This chain's CDR3 is CASNFLGEATDTQYF. The CDR3 DNA reads TGTGCCAGCAACTTTTTGGGGGAGGCCACAGATACGCAGTATTTT.

This clone was detected once. The chain links TRBV2 to TRBJ2-7; 7 nucleotides align to TRBD1. The V segment lost 6 bases and the J segment 0 bases; nucleotides outside the gene matches: 5. Germline CDR1 reads SNHLY; CDR2 reads FYNNEI. This CDR3 is 14 amino acids long. In DNA, the CDR3 is TGTGCCAGCAGGGTGGGACAGAGCTCCTACGAGCAGTACTTC. Translated, it gives CASRVGQSSYEQYF.

This chain joins TRBV30 and TRBJ1-6; 9 nucleotides match TRBD1. CDR1 and CDR2 (germline): GTSNPN, SVGIG (reference sequence). V lost 1 base and J lost 9; bases outside the gene matches: 7. CDR3 length: 15 residues. The CDR3, as DNA: TGTGCCTGGAGTGGAGGGACAGGGTTAGTTTCACCCCTCCACTTT. This codes for CAWSGGTGLVSPLHF.

This rearrangement joins TRBV30 to TRBJ1-4; D remains ambiguous. V was pared by 0 bases and J by 4 bases, with 9 bases between. The germline gives CDR1 GTSNPN, CDR2 SVGIG (reference sequence). The CDR3 runs to 14 residues. Here the CDR3 DNA reads TGTGCCTGGAGTGTTCGACACAATAATGAAAAACTGTTTTTT. Protein product: CAWSVRHNNEKLFF.

The chain couples TRBV4-2 to TRBJ2-3, with 7 bases that match TRBD2. Looked up from germline, CDR1 is LGHNA and CDR2 is YNFKEQ. This CDR3 spans 16 amino acids. J gave up 2 bases and V 0 bases, and 5 bases lay outside the gene matches. The CDR3 coding sequence is TGTGCCAGCAGCCAAGATCGCGGGGGAGACACAGATACGCAGTATTTT. Its protein product is CASSQDRGGDTDTQYF.

The rearrangement uses TRBV29-1 and TRBJ1-1; D ambiguous. Per germline, CDR1 SQVTM and CDR2 ANQGSEA. The CDR3 has 13 residues. V dropped 2 bases and J dropped 3 bases, with 10 bases sitting between them. The DNA of the CDR3 is TGCAGCGTTGAAAAGGGCCGGGACACTGAAGCTTTCTTT. Protein sequence: CSVEKGRDTEAFF. Together with reference TRBV29-1 and TRBJ1-1, the CDR3 gives the full variable domain: SAVISQKPSRDICQRGTSLTIQCQVDSQVTMMFWYRQQPGQSLTLIATANQGSEATYESGFVIDKFPISRPNLTFSTLTVSNMSPEDSSIYLCSVEKGRDTEAFFGQGTRLTVV.

The gene calls are TRBV6-1 and TRBJ1-1, with a weak D call TRBD1 (5 bases). With 0 bases removed from V and 4 bases from J, the gap between germline ends came to 12 bases. CDR1 MNHNS and CDR2 SASEGT come from the germline V gene. The CDR3 totals 15 residues. CDR3 residues: CASSEAPARATEAFF. The CDR3 DNA is TGTGCCAGCAGTGAAGCACCTGCCAGGGCCACTGAAGCTTTCTTT.

The J gene is TRBJ1-3, the V gene TRBV30; D call uncertain. Germline CDR1 reads GTSNPN; CDR2 reads SVGIG (reference sequence). This CDR3 spans 12 amino acids. Trimming left V 1 base short and J 4 bases short, with 5 bases between. CDR3 coding DNA: TGTGCCTGGAGTGAGTCCGGAAACACCATATATTTT. This codes for CAWSESGNTIYF. Combining the CDR3 with reference TRBV30 and TRBJ1-3 gives the whole variable domain SQTIHQWPATLVQPVGSPLSLECTVEGTSNPNLYWYRQAAGRGLQLLFYSVGIGQISSEVPQNLSASRPQDRQFILSSKKLLLSDSGFYLCAWSESGNTIYFGEGSWLTVV.

The chain couples TRBV5-4 to TRBJ2-5; TRBD2 matches at 12 bases. Germline-derived CDR1 and CDR2 are SGHNT and YYREEE (reference sequence). The CDR3 has 16 residues. V dropped 0 bases and J dropped 8; count of bases not matched to a gene: 8. The CDR3 sequence is CASSLASGGGRVTQYF. For the CDR3, the DNA is TGTGCCAGCAGCTTGGCTAGCGGGGGGGGTCGGGTAACCCAGTACTTC.

The CDR3 DNA reads TGTGCCAGTAGTAAAGCCCCGACAGGGGACACTGAAGCTTTCTTT. Translated: CASSKAPTGDTEAFF. The gene calls are TRBV19 and TRBJ1-1; 8 nucleotides match TRBD1. CDR1 is LNHDA and CDR2 is SQIVND in the germline V gene (reference sequence). The CDR3 spans 15 residues. J gave up 3 bases and V 4 bases, and 7 bases lay outside the gene matches.

This chain connects TRBV7-2 to TRBJ2-5; the D gene could be TRBD1 or TRBD2 (5 bases each). This CDR3 spans 15 amino acids. V lost 2 bases, J lost 3 bases, and 13 bases lay in between. Germline CDR1 is SGHTA and CDR2 is FQGNSA. This CDR3 is CASSLLVGREETQYF. CDR3 bases: TGTGCCAGCAGCTTATTGGTGGGACGGGAAGAGACCCAGTACTTC.